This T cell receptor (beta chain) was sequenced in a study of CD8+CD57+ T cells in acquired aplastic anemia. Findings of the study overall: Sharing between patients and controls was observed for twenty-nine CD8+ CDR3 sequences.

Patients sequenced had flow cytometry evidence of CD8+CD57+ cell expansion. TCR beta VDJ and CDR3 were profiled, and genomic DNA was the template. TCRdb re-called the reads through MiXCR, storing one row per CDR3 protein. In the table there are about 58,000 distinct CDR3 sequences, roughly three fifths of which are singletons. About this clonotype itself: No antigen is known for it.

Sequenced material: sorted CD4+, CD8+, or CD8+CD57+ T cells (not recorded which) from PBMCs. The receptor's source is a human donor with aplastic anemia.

CDR3 residues: CASSSSRDRADEKLFF. The CDR3 coding sequence is TGTGCCAGCAGTTCGTCCCGGGACAGGGCGGATGAAAAACTGTTTTTT. The chain has TRBV12-3 or TRBV12-4 and TRBJ1-4; 9 bases agree with TRBD1. The V gene end was trimmed by 4 bases and the J gene end by 6 bases; junction bases not matched to a gene: 9. This CDR3 is 16 amino acids long.